This note documents a single T cell receptor beta chain sequence. This sample stems from a study of blood T cell repertoires in COVID-19. J gave up 5 bases and V 6 bases, and 15 bases lay outside the gene matches. Germline V lookup: CDR1 MDHEN, CDR2 SYDVKM. The CDR3 extends over 19 amino acids. Living in 20 to 30 US areas, the participants were between roughly 18 and 89 years of age. Repertoires were generated with immunoSEQ multiplex PCR, while TCRdb's copy carries only in-frame clones and drops some. The data hold some 270,000 clones, with 80% to 90% observed a single time. The TCR comes from a woman younger than 45 who had recovered from COVID-19. Material: PBMCs or T cells enriched from blood (not recorded which). This chain links TRBV28 with TRBJ2-5; TRBD2 aligns across 16 bases. CDR3 protein: CASRPAGLAGGRLGETQYF. The CDR3 DNA follows: TGTGCCAGCAGACCCGCGGGACTAGCGGGAGGGCGGCTGGGGGAGACCCAGTACTTC.